This T cell receptor (beta chain) is drawn from a study of T cells in Graves' hyperthyroidism and ophthalmopathy. Overall study results and limits: Prediction of ophthalmopathy progression came a median around 7.1 months pre-onset. Blood samples included most of the expanded thyroid clonotypes exceeding 0.001.

TCR beta CDR3 regions were amplified from RNA. Carried out on the TCR CDR3, a first-round RT-PCR used the HTBI primer set. One entry per CDR3 protein results from TCRdb running MiXCR on the multiplex PCR reads. The sample carries roughly 500,000 distinct CDR3 sequences, around 43% recorded once. This clonotype was observed many times. Its specificity is not known. Looked up from germline, CDR1 is SEHNR and CDR2 is FQNEAQ (reference sequence). This CDR3 is 13 amino acids long. J was trimmed by 5 bases and V by 8 bases; bases with no gene match: 5. Patients were excluded because of uncontrolled infection, other autoimmune disease, pregnancy or lactation. Diagnoses used clinical symptoms, serum thyroxine and TRAb, thyroid ultrasound and orbital computed tomography.

This sequence originates from an adult woman with Graves' disease, either hyperthyroidism or ophthalmopathy (not recorded which). The sequencing input was peripheral blood or thyroid tissue (not recorded which). The chain recombines TRBV7-9 with TRBJ1-5; 8 bases match TRBD1. The CDR3 region is CASAQGADQPQHF. CDR3 coding DNA: TGTGCCAGCGCCCAGGGGGCGGATCAGCCCCAGCATTTT. The whole variable domain, filled in from reference TRBV7-9 and TRBJ1-5, reads DTGVSQNPRHKITKRGQNVTFRCDPISEHNRLYWYRQTLGQGPEFLTYFQNEAQLEKSRLLSDRFSAERPKGSFSTLEIQRTEQGDSAMYLCASAQGADQPQHFGDGTRLSIL.